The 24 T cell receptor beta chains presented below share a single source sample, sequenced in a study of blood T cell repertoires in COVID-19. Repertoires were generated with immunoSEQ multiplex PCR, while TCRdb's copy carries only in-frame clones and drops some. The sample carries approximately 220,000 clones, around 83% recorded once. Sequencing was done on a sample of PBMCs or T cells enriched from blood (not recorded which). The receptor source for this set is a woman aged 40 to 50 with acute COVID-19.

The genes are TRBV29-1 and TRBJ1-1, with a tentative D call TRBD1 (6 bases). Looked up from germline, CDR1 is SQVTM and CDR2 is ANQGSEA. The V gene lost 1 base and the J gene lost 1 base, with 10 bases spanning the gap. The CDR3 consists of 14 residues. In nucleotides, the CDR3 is TGCAGCGTTGAAGGGGGGGGGCAGAACACTGAAGCTTTCTTT. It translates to CSVEGGGQNTEAFF. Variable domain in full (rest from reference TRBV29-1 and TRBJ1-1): SAVISQKPSRDICQRGTSLTIQCQVDSQVTMMFWYRQQPGQSLTLIATANQGSEATYESGFVIDKFPISRPNLTFSTLTVSNMSPEDSSIYLCSVEGGGQNTEAFFGQGTRLTVV.

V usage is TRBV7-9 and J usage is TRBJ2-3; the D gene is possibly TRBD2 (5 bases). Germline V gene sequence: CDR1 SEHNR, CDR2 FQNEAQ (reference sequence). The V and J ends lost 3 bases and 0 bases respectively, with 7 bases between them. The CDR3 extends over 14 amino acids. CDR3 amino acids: CASSLERSTDTQYF. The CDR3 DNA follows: TGTGCCAGCAGCTTGGAGCGGAGCACAGATACGCAGTATTTT.

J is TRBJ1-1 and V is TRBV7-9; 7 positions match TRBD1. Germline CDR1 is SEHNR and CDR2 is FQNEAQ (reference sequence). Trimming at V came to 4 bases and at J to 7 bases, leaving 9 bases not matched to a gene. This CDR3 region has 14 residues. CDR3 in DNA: TGTGCCAGCAGCTCCCAATCCACAGGGGTTGAAGCTTTCTTT. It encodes CASSSQSTGVEAFF.

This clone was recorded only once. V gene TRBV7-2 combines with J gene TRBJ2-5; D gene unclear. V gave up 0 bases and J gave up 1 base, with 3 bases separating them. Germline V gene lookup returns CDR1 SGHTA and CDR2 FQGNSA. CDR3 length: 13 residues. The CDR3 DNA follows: TGTGCCAGCAGCTTAGCCGTCCAAGAGACCCAGTACTTC. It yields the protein CASSLAVQETQYF.

The DNA for the CDR3 is TGTGCCAGAAGCGTGGGACTAGCGGCCCGCAATGAGCAGTTCTTC. Translated, it gives CARSVGLAARNEQFF. The chain has TRBV5-3 and TRBJ2-1; 11 positions match TRBD2. TRBV5-3 qualifies as an ORF whose function is uncertain. This CDR3 is 15 amino acids long. V was pared by 4 bases and J by 6 bases, with 6 bases of the junction left unmatched.

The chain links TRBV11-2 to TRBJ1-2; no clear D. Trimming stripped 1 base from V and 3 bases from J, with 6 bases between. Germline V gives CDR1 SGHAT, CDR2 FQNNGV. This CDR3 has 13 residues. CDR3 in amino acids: CASSLVRDYGYTF. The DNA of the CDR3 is TGTGCCAGCAGCTTAGTGAGGGACTATGGCTACACCTTC.

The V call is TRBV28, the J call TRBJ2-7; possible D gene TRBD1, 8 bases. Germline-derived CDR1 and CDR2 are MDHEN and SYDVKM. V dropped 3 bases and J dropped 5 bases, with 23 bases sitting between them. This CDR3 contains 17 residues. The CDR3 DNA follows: TGTGCCAGCAGTTTTGGACAGGGAGGGGCCTGGAGGGACGAGCAGTACTTC. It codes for CASSFGQGGAWRDEQYF. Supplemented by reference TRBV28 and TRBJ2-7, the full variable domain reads DVKVTQSSRYLVKRTGEKVFLECVQDMDHENMFWYRQDPGLGLRLIYFSYDVKMKEKGDIPEGYSVSREKKERFSLILESASTNQTSMYLCASSFGQGGAWRDEQYFGPGTRLTVT.

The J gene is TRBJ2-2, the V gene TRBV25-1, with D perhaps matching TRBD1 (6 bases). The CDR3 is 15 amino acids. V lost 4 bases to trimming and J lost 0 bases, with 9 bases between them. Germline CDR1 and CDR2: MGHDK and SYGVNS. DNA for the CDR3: TGTGCCAGCAGTGCTGGACAGACGAACACCGGGGAGCTGTTTTTT. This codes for CASSAGQTNTGELFF.

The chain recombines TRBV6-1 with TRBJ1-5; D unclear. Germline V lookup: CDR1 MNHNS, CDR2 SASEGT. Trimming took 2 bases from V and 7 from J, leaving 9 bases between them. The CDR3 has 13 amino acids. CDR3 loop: CASSESGYQPQHF. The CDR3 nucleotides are TGTGCCAGCAGTGAATCGGGGTACCAGCCCCAGCATTTT.

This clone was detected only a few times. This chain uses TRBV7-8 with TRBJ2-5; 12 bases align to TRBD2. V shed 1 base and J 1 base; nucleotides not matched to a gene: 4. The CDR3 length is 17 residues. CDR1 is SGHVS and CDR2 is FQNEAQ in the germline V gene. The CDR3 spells CASSLDLAGGPQETQYF. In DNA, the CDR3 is TGTGCCAGCAGCTTAGACCTAGCGGGGGGGCCCCAAGAGACCCAGTACTTC.

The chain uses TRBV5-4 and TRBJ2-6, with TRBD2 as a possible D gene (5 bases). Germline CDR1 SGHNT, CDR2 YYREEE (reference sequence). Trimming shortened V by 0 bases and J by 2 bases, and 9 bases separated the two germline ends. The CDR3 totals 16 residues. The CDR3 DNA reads TGTGCCAGCAGCTTGGCCGGGGTCACTGGGGCCAACGTCCTGACTTTC. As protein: CASSLAGVTGANVLTF. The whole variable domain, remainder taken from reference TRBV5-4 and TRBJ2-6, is ETGVTQSPTHLIKTRGQQVTLRCSSQSGHNTVSWYQQALGQGPQFIFQYYREEENGRGNFPPRFSGLQFPNYSSELNVNALELDDSALYLCASSLAGVTGANVLTFGAGSRLTVL.

CDR3 residues: CASSYSRTGRSPLHF. CDR3 coding DNA: TGTGCCAGCAGTTACTCGAGGACAGGGCGTTCACCCCTCCACTTT. The chain is built from TRBV6-5 and TRBJ1-6; 8 positions agree with TRBD1. Trimming took 0 bases from V and 9 from J; bases not matched to a gene: 4. From germline, CDR1 is MNHEY and CDR2 SVGAGI. This CDR3 has 15 residues.

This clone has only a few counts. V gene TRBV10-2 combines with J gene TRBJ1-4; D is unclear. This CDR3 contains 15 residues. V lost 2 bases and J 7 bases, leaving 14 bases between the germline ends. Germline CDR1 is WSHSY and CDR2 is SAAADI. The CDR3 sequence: CASSEVEGGGEKLFF. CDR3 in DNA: TGCGCCAGCAGTGAGGTGGAGGGAGGCGGTGAAAAACTGTTTTTT.

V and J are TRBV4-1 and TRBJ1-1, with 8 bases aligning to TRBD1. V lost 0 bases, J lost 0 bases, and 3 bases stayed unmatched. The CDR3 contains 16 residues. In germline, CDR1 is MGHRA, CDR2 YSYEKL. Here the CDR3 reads CASSQDLGQVNTEAFF. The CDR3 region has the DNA TGCGCCAGCAGCCAAGATTTGGGACAGGTGAACACTGAAGCTTTCTTT.

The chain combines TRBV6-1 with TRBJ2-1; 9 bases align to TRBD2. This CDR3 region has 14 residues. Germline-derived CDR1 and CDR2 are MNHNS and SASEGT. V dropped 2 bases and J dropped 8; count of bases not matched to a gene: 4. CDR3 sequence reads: CASSESWTSDEQFF. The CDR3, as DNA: TGTGCCAGCAGTGAATCATGGACTAGCGATGAGCAGTTCTTC.

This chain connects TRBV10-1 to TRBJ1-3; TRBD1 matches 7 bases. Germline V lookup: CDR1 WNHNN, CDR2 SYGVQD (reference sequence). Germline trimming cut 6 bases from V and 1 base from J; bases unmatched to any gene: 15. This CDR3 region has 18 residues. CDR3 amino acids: CASRKQGSGKFSGNTIYF. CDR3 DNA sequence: TGCGCCAGCAGGAAACAGGGGTCGGGGAAATTTTCTGGAAACACCATATATTTT.

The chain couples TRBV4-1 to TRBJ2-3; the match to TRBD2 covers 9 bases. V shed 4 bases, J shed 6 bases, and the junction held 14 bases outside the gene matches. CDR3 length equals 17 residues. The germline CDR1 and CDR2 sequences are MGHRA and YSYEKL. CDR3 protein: CASSRLAGVSPTDTQYF. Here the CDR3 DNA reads TGCGCCAGCAGCCGATTAGCGGGAGTAAGCCCCACCGATACGCAGTATTTT.

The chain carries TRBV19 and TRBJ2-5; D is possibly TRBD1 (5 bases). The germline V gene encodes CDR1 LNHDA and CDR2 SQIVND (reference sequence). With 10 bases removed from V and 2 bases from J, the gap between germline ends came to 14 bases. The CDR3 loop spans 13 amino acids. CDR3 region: CAIDSRPQETQYF. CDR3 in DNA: TGTGCCATCGACAGTAGACCTCAAGAGACCCAGTACTTC. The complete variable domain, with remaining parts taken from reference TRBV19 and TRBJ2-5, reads DGGITQSPKYLFRKEGQNVTLSCEQNLNHDAMYWYRQDPGQGLRLIYYSQIVNDFQKGDIAEGYSVSREKKESFPLTVTSAQKNPTAFYLCAIDSRPQETQYFGPGTRLLVL.

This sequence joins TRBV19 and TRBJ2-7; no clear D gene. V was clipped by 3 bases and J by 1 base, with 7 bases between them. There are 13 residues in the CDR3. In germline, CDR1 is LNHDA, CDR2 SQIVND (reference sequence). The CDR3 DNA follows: TGTGCCAGTAGTATTCAGTTGTCCTACGAGCAGTACTTC. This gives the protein CASSIQLSYEQYF.

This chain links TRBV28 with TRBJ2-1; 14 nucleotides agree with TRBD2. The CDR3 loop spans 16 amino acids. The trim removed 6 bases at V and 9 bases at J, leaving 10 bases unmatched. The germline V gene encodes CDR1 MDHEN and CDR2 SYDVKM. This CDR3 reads CASRAPGLAGDLEQFF. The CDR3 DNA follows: TGTGCCAGCAGGGCCCCGGGACTAGCGGGAGACCTTGAGCAGTTCTTC.

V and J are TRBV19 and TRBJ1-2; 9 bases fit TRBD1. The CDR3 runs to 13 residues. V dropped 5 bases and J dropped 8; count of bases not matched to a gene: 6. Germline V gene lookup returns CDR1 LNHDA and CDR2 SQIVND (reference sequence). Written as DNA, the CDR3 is TGTGCCAGTAGTCAAGGGACAGGGTACGGCTACACCTTC. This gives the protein CASSQGTGYGYTF.

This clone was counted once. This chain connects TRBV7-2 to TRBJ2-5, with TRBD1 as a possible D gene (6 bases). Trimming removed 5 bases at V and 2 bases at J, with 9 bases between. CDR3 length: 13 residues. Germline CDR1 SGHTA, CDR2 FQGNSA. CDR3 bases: TGTGCCAGCAGCAGACAGGAACAAGAGACCCAGTACTTC. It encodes CASSRQEQETQYF. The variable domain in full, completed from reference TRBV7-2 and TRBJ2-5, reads GAGVSQSPSNKVTEKGKDVELRCDPISGHTALYWYRQSLGQGLEFLIYFQGNSAPDKSGLPSDRFSAERTGGSVSTLTIQRTQQEDSAVYLCASSRQEQETQYFGPGTRLLVL.

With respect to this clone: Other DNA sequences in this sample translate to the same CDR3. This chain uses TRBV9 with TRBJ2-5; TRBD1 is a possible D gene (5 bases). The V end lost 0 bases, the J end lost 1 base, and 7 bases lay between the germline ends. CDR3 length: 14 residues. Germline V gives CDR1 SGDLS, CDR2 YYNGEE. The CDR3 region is CASSVGGSQETQYF. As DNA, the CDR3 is TGTGCCAGCAGCGTAGGGGGCTCCCAAGAGACCCAGTACTTC.

CDR3 sequence (DNA): TGTGCCAGCAGCTTAGCGCTAGGACTGAGCACTGAAGCTTTCTTT. Protein: CASSLALGLSTEAFF. The genes are TRBV11-1 and TRBJ1-1; no firm D call. The CDR3 spans 15 residues. V lost 0 bases and J 4 bases, leaving 12 bases between the germline ends. Germline V CDR1 and CDR2: SGHAT, FQDESV (reference sequence).